This paragraph covers one T cell receptor (beta chain) sequence. Its matching antigen is unknown. The data originate from a study of monozygotic twins with cystic fibrosis. TCRdb's table, derived via immunoSEQ multiplex PCR, lists solely in-frame clones and lacks some. The table has around 34,000 clones, about 92% seen once. Study results and caveats: Age, concordance and disease severity did not associate with shared CDR3 numbers. The repertoire was suggested to be naive-dominated, clonality median around 0.0089.

The CDR3 has 14 amino acids. The trim removed 6 bases at V and 2 bases at J, leaving 4 bases unmatched. Germline CDR1 and CDR2: MNHNS and SASEGT. The specimen sequenced was blood. This TCR was sampled from a girl aged 2-10 years with cystic fibrosis. The rearrangement uses TRBV6-1 and TRBJ1-3, with 7 bases lining up with TRBD1. CDR3 loop: CASRIRGAGNTIYF. The DNA of the CDR3 is TGTGCCAGCAGAATCAGGGGGGCTGGAAACACCATATATTTT.